The present T cell receptor (beta chain) was sequenced within a study of T cell responses to AZD1222 COVID-19 vaccine. With 4 bases clipped from V and 6 bases from J, the junction kept 4 bases outside the gene matches. The CDR3 extends over 15 amino acids. CDR1 is KGHSH, CDR2 LQKENI, per germline. In regard to this clone: Antigen unknown.

Profiling relied on immunoSEQ multiplex PCR, and the TCRdb table lists in-frame clones only, not all of them. The sample has some 100,000 clones; around 83% are singletons. Study-wide results and limits: After the peak T cell response, and only then, were repertoires sampled. There were mostly white British donors and more females than males, and clonal diversity was possibly underestimated.

The sequencing here drew on peripheral blood, taken on day 0 of AZD1222 vaccination. This TCR was recovered from an adult in good health. The chain employs TRBV18 and TRBJ2-1, with 12 bases that match TRBD1. The CDR3 here is CASSQGQGAGNEQFF. The CDR3 coding sequence is TGTGCCAGCTCACAGGGACAGGGGGCAGGCAATGAGCAGTTCTTC. Together with reference TRBV18 and TRBJ2-1, the CDR3 gives the full variable domain: NAGVMQNPRHLVRRRGQEARLRCSPMKGHSHVYWYRQLPEEGLKFMVYLQKENIIDESGMPKERFSAEFPKEGPSILRIQQVVRGDSAAYFCASSQGQGAGNEQFFGPGTRLTVL.